The rows below give T cell receptor beta chains drawn from one sample of a study of blood T cell repertoires in COVID-19. TCRdb keeps only in-frame clones here, not all; method: immunoSEQ multiplex PCR. The table records some 120,000 clones, more than 75% of them present only once. Sample: peripheral blood. The source of these receptors is a human donor in a cohort sampled during active COVID-19. Both conserved end residues are part of each CDR3. D genes are given only for firm matches. Not every row has a clone size; where given, it reads once, few, many or a size class.

DNA | CDR3 | D | size | J | V
TGCGCCAGCAGCTTGGTACAGAATAATTCACCCCTCCACTTT | CASSLVQNNSPLHF | NA | few | TRBJ1-6 | TRBV5-1
TGTGCCAGCATGTATGGTAGTACGCAGTATTTT | CASMYGSTQYF | NA | NA | TRBJ2-3 | TRBV2
TGTGCCAGCAGCTACCAGACTAGCGGGGATAACAATGAGCAGTTCTTC | CASSYQTSGDNNEQFF | TRBD2 | NA | TRBJ2-1 | TRBV3-1/TRBV3-2
TGTGCCAGCAGCTCGGGCCCCCAGGGCTCGGAGCTGTTTTTT | CASSSGPQGSELFF | NA | NA | TRBJ2-2 | TRBV7-6
TGTGCCAGCAGCTTAGAGGCGGGTGGAGATGAAAAACTGTTTTTT | CASSLEAGGDEKLFF | NA | many | TRBJ1-4 | TRBV7-6
TGCGCCAGCAGCCGACAGCAACAAGAGACCCAGTACTTC | CASSRQQQETQYF | NA | NA | TRBJ2-5 | TRBV5-1
TGTGCCTGGAGAGGACAGGGGAACACTGAAGCTTTCTTT | CAWRGQGNTEAFF | TRBD1 | NA | TRBJ1-1 | TRBV30
TGTGCCACCAGCAGAGTCACCGACCGGCGGAAGGATGGCTACACCTTC | CATSRVTDRRKDGYTF | NA | NA | TRBJ1-2 | TRBV15
TGTGCCAGCAGCTTGTTATTCGGGGGTTCCCTCCACTTT | CASSLLFGGSLHF | NA | NA | TRBJ1-6 | TRBV5-5
TGTGCCAGCAGCTCAAGACCGGGACTCCCCCAGTTCTTC | CASSSRPGLPQFF | NA | NA | TRBJ2-1 | TRBV7-8
TGCGCCAGCGGACTGATGGGGAATGAGCAGTACTTC | CASGLMGNEQYF | NA | NA | TRBJ2-7 | TRBV5-1
TGTGCCAGCAGTGACTACAGGGGATGGAGCTCTGGAAACACCATATATTTT | CASSDYRGWSSGNTIYF | TRBD1 | NA | TRBJ1-3 | TRBV25-1
TGCGCCAGCTTCAGAGATACGCAGTATTTT | CASFRDTQYF | NA | medium-sized | TRBJ2-3 | TRBV23-1